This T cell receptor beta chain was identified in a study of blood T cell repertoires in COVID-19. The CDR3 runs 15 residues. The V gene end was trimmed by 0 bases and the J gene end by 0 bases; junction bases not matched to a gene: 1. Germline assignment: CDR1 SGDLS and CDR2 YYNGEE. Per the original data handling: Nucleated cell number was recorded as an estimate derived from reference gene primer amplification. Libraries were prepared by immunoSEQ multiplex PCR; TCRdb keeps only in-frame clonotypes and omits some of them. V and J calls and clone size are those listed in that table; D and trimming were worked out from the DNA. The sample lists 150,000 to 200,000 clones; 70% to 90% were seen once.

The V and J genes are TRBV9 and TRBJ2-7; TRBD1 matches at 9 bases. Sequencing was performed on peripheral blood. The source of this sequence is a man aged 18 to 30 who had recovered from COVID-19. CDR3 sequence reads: CASSVETGGSYEQYF. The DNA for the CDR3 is TGTGCCAGCAGCGTAGAGACAGGGGGCTCCTACGAGCAGTACTTC.